This T cell receptor (beta chain) was obtained from a study of CD8 T cells in Susac syndrome. The authors reverse transcribed about 0.5 to 1 ug RNA with random hexamers. MiXCR, applied by TCRdb to the immunoSEQ multiplex PCR reads, yields one record per CDR3 protein. The table records some 140,000 distinct CDR3 sequences, approximately 95% of them present only once. The clonotype comes from a human donor with Susac syndrome. Sample: CD8+ T cells from PBMCs.

CDR3 DNA: TGTGCCAGCAGCTTAGCGCTAGCGGGAGACTACGAGCAGTACTTC. Residues: CASSLALAGDYEQYF. The gene calls are TRBV11-1 and TRBJ2-7, with 10 bases that match TRBD2. CDR1 SGHAT and CDR2 FQDESV come from the germline V gene (reference sequence). V gave up 0 bases and J gave up 3 bases; unmatched junction bases: 2. This CDR3 comprises 15 residues.